This is a list of T cell receptor beta chains from one sample in a study of memory CD4+ T cells and cytomegalovirus serostatus. TCRdb keeps only in-frame clones here, not all; method: immunoSEQ multiplex PCR. The data show around 88,000 clones, with around 80% seen just once and about 3.6% held by the top ten. Sequenced sample: memory CD4+ T cells from blood. These receptor sequences come from an adult in good health and CMV-seropositive. Both conserved end residues are part of each CDR3. A D gene is named only where the DNA matches it firmly. Where a row states a size, it is once, few, many or the class of an expanded clone; other rows omit it.

TRBJ2-1	NA	NA	TRBV28	CASSFRRGRVNEQFF	TGTGCCAGCAGTTTTCGGAGAGGGCGGGTCAATGAGCAGTTCTTC
TRBJ2-5	TRBD2	NA	TRBV2	CASSVTGTSGETQYF	TGTGCCAGCAGTGTTACCGGGACTAGCGGGGAGACCCAGTACTTC
TRBJ2-1	NA	NA	TRBV12-5	CASGMGTEDKDEQFF	TGTGCTAGTGGCATGGGGACGGAGGATAAGGATGAGCAGTTCTTC
TRBJ1-2	TRBD1	NA	TRBV7-3	CASSPGTGGAGGHGYTF	TGTGCCAGCAGCCCCGGGACAGGGGGCGCGGGGGGCCATGGCTACACCTTC
TRBJ2-5	TRBD2	NA	TRBV7-6	CASSPSGGAALETQYF	TGTGCCAGCAGCCCAAGCGGGGGGGCAGCTTTGGAGACCCAGTACTTC
TRBJ1-1	TRBD1	few	TRBV7-2	CASSSQGDTEAFF	TGTGCCAGCAGCTCACAGGGGGACACTGAAGCTTTCTTT
TRBJ1-1	TRBD1	few	TRBV29-1	CSMRTGVNTEAFF	TGCAGCATGAGGACAGGGGTGAACACTGAAGCTTTCTTT
TRBJ1-2	NA	NA	TRBV9	CASSPQTRTNYGYTF	TGTGCCAGCAGCCCCCAGACCCGTACTAACTATGGCTACACCTTC
TRBJ1-5	NA	NA	TRBV5-1	CASSPSSGRNQPQHF	TGCGCCAGCAGCCCATCAAGCGGCAGGAATCAGCCCCAGCATTTT
TRBJ1-3	NA	NA	TRBV28	CASSSDTRLLLF	TGTGCCAGCAGTTCCGACACCAGACTTCTCTTATTT
TRBJ1-2	NA	NA	TRBV30	CACPRGASSTGYGYTF	TGTGCCTGCCCTCGCGGTGCAAGCTCGACTGGCTATGGCTACACCTTC
TRBJ1-1	NA	NA	TRBV11-3	CASSHYRDTEAFF	TGTGCCAGCAGCCACTACAGAGACACTGAAGCTTTCTTT
TRBJ2-3	NA	once	TRBV28	CASRTGTLTDTQYF	TGTGCCAGCAGGACCGGGACTCTCACAGATACGCAGTATTTT
TRBJ1-1	NA	NA	TRBV2	CASRGDMNTEAFF	TGTGCCAGCAGGGGAGACATGAACACTGAAGCTTTCTTT
TRBJ2-7	TRBD1	NA	TRBV5-4	CASSLGQGNYEQYF	TGTGCCAGCAGCTTGGGACAGGGAAACTACGAGCAGTACTTC
TRBJ2-2	TRBD2	NA	TRBV5-1	CASSPLGLAGGPGELFF	TGCGCCAGCAGCCCCTTAGGACTAGCGGGAGGGCCCGGGGAGCTGTTTTTT
TRBJ1-2	NA	few	TRBV7-2	CASSRDGGLGYTF	TGTGCCAGCAGCAGGGACGGGGGGCTTGGCTACACCTTC
TRBJ2-5	NA	NA	TRBV11-3	CASSPGVGETQYF	TGTGCCAGCAGCCCGGGAGTAGGCGAGACCCAGTACTTC
TRBJ2-7	TRBD1	NA	TRBV5-4	CASSHFSDRGYEQYF	TGTGCCAGCAGCCACTTTTCGGACAGGGGTTACGAGCAGTACTTC
TRBJ2-5	NA	NA	TRBV20-1	CSANQETQYF	TGCAGTGCTAATCAAGAGACCCAGTACTTC
TRBJ1-2	NA	NA	TRBV28	CASSNNYGYTF	TGTGCCAGCAGCAATAACTATGGCTACACCTTC
TRBJ2-7	TRBD2	NA	TRBV5-4	CASSLDFSGAYEQYF	TGTGCCAGCAGCTTGGATTTTAGCGGGGCCTACGAGCAGTACTTC
TRBJ1-4	NA	NA	TRBV19	CASSTPGADGATNEKLFF	TGTGCCAGTAGTACTCCCGGGGCCGATGGTGCAACTAATGAAAAACTGTTTTTT
TRBJ2-7	TRBD2	NA	TRBV29-1	CSVEESLGTSGSSGEQYF	TGCAGCGTTGAAGAGAGCCTTGGGACTAGCGGGAGCAGTGGCGAGCAGTACTTC
TRBJ1-1	TRBD1	NA	TRBV5-6	CASSPLGQGRSTEAFF	TGTGCCAGCAGCCCCTTAGGACAGGGGAGGAGCACTGAAGCTTTCTTT
TRBJ1-2	TRBD1	NA	TRBV5-6	CASSSNSGTGYYGYTF	TGTGCCAGCAGCTCGAACTCCGGGACAGGGTACTATGGCTACACCTTC